A single T cell receptor beta chain is shown here with its context. The clone's antigen remains unknown. There are no base qualities to consult, and no much larger clone falls within one base. The sample's time point label is to be understood as: pre-sensitization, week 0. What the treatment or condition label conveys for this sample: therapeutic diphenylcyclopropenone sensitization with weekly scalp DPC. At every patch-test visit, the blood draw took place before the patch test was put on. Patients were considered eligible if aged 18 to 70, diagnosed with alopecia and deemed suitable for DPC therapy, and patients were excluded if pregnant. Unfractionated whole blood was collected in Tempus Blood RNA tubes, and total RNA was extracted from that blood. The library came from RACE. The sequencing machine was a NextSeq 500. Library preparation attached unique molecular identifiers to individual cDNA molecules for quantitative, reproducible TCR counting. From each blood RNA sample, both TCR alpha and TCR beta chains were sequenced. The study's own analysis went as follows. Samples had a median of roughly 98,000 TCRs, with a range from about 23,224 to 750,000. V, J and CDR3 annotation of the TCR reads was performed with the Decombinator software suite. For the PS versus PT1 abundance plots, all samples were subsampled to the same number of TCRs (28,000). TCRs were defined as expanded if absent before sensitization and observed at least eight times at the 2-week time point. TCRdb reanalyzed the raw reads on its own, using fastp at Q25 for trimming and MiXCR for clone calling, and kept in-frame beta chains. Every entry covers one CDR3 protein and lists the most common genes and DNA from its rows. None of the V and J calls come from the authors' own analysis; TCRdb made them. The sample table lists approximately 77,000 distinct CDR3 sequences, 11% to 15% of them with a count of one. 3.5% to 6% of the sample is held by the ten biggest clonotypes.

The cysteine opens and the phenylalanine closes a CDR3 of 18 amino acids. Here the CDR3 DNA is all that survives: 54 bases in frame from base 1. The germline V gene supplies CDR1 MNHEY and CDR2 SVGEGT. Germline trimming: 5 bases from V, 9 bases from J; junction bases outside gene matches: 13. The source of the sample is a study of human T cells and chemical hapten exposure (dated by TCRdb to the early 2020s). About the full investigation: For sensitization, 2% DPC in acetone was applied to a 2 cm by 2 cm area of upper inner arm skin. Throughout the approximately 26-week study period, patients were also given weekly therapeutic DPC doses on the scalp. Patch testing was done on the upper back using Finn chambers containing 0.01% DPC, and results were scored after 6 days according to International Contact Dermatitis Research Group standards. The mostly female patient cohort included alopecia areata with under or over 50% scalp involvement, alopecia totalis and alopecia universalis. Libraries were pooled for sequencing, and per-sample TCR yields varied mainly because of small differences in library volumes within the pool. This study followed changes in the peripheral blood TCR repertoire in vivo during primary and secondary sensitization of alopecia patients to the hapten diphenylcyclopropenone (DPC). Blood samples were taken from patients before sensitization (week 0) and at 2, 6 and about 24 weeks after DPC sensitization. Blood for TCR sequencing was provided by twenty-nine alopecia patients at one to four time points (pre-sensitization, 2, 6 and 24 weeks).

Results and caveats for the whole study, not just this receptor: The number of TCRs above 1 in 1000 frequency did not change with DPC sensitization; there was no evidence of global repertoire structure alterations. Repeated subsampling changed both the strength of the expansion versus patch-test correlation and the threshold at which the correlation became significant. Patch test score was positively correlated with the number of PT1 expanded TCRs, with significance at thresholds 8, 16 and 32 but not at 4. Significantly more large CDR3 similarity clusters were formed by expanded TCRs than by pre-sensitization or healthy control sets, consistent with antigen-driven responses. All patients had alopecia, a presumed autoimmune disease, so their immune response might differ from that of healthy individuals.

The receptor's source is a woman aged 45-59 years with alopecia areata. Some clones in this sample may be carry-over from other donors' samples. The sequence links TRBV6-2 or TRBV6-3 to TRBJ2-2, with 15 bases matching TRBD2. The source was whole blood, collected in connection with sensitization to the hapten diphenylcyclopropenone (DPC). CDR3 region: CASSRPPRTSGRGRELFF. Here is the DNA: TGTGCCAGCAGTCGCCCTCCACGGACTAGCGGGAGGGGGAGGGAGCTGTTTTTT.